A selection of T cell receptor beta chains follows, all from one sample in a study of naive and memory T cell subsets. One entry per CDR3 protein results from TCRdb running MiXCR on the 5' RACE reads. The table records 48,000 or so distinct CDR3 sequences, approximately 4.5% of them present only once. The receptors derive from a female donor in good health. Each CDR3 is given with its conserved first and last residue. The D gene is left open where the match is weak. Rows may omit the clone size; those that give it use once, few, many or a size class.

D gene: TRBD1; clone size: many; J gene: TRBJ1-1; CDR3 length: 13; V gene: TRBV7-2; CDR3 DNA: TGTGCCAGCAGGCCTGCAGGGGGCACTGAAGCTTTCTTT; CDR3 protein: CASRPAGGTEAFF
D gene: TRBD2; clone size: many; J gene: TRBJ2-1; CDR3 length: 13; V gene: TRBV10-2; CDR3 DNA: TGCGCCAGCAGAGGAGCGGGAGATCCTGAGCAGTTCTTC; CDR3 protein: CASRGAGDPEQFF
D gene: NA; clone size: many; J gene: TRBJ2-1; CDR3 length: 15; V gene: TRBV7-2; CDR3 DNA: TGTGCCAGCAGCTTGGACACTGCTTACTACAATGAGCAGTTCTTC; CDR3 protein: CASSLDTAYYNEQFF
D gene: TRBD1; clone size: many; J gene: TRBJ1-5; CDR3 length: 13; V gene: TRBV9; CDR3 DNA: TGTGCCAGCAGCGGTAGACAGGGTCAGCCCCAGCATTTT; CDR3 protein: CASSGRQGQPQHF
D gene: NA; clone size: many; J gene: TRBJ1-1; CDR3 length: 13; V gene: TRBV6-1; CDR3 DNA: TGTGCCAGCAGTTTGCATGTAGGAACTGAAGCTTTCTTT; CDR3 protein: CASSLHVGTEAFF
D gene: NA; clone size: many; J gene: TRBJ2-1; CDR3 length: 15; V gene: TRBV15; CDR3 DNA: TGTGCCACCAGCAAGCCTCAGGGTAATCTTGTTGAGCAGTTCTTC; CDR3 protein: CATSKPQGNLVEQFF
D gene: TRBD1; clone size: NA; J gene: TRBJ2-2; CDR3 length: 17; V gene: TRBV25-1; CDR3 DNA: TGTGCCAACAGTGGATCCCTGACAGGGGGTAAAGCCGGGGAGCTGTTTTTT; CDR3 protein: CANSGSLTGGKAGELFF
D gene: NA; clone size: many; J gene: TRBJ1-2; CDR3 length: 13; V gene: TRBV12-3/TRBV12-4; CDR3 DNA: TGTGCCAGCAGGGGACGGAACCCCTATGGCTACACCTTC; CDR3 protein: CASRGRNPYGYTF
D gene: NA; clone size: many; J gene: TRBJ2-2; CDR3 length: 13; V gene: TRBV6-1; CDR3 DNA: TGTGCCGGGGCTCCCCTGAACACCGGGGAGCTGTTTTTT; CDR3 protein: CAGAPLNTGELFF
D gene: NA; clone size: few; J gene: TRBJ2-7; CDR3 length: 11; V gene: TRBV6-5; CDR3 DNA: TGTGCCAGCAGTAGTGTCTACGAGCAGTACTTC; CDR3 protein: CASSSVYEQYF
D gene: TRBD1; clone size: NA; J gene: TRBJ1-2; CDR3 length: 16; V gene: TRBV4-2; CDR3 DNA: TGTGCCAGCAGCCAAGGGCCGGACAGGGCGTTGTGGGGCGACACCTTC; CDR3 protein: CASSQGPDRALWGDTF
D gene: NA; clone size: many; J gene: TRBJ1-3; CDR3 length: 15; V gene: TRBV27; CDR3 DNA: TGTGCCAGCAGAAAGGACGCCAGCTCTGGAAACACCATATATTTT; CDR3 protein: CASRKDASSGNTIYF
D gene: NA; clone size: many; J gene: TRBJ1-1; CDR3 length: 13; V gene: TRBV2; CDR3 DNA: TGTGCCAGCAGTTCGACAGAGAACACTGAAGCTTTCTTT; CDR3 protein: CASSSTENTEAFF
D gene: TRBD2; clone size: many; J gene: TRBJ2-3; CDR3 length: 18; V gene: TRBV28; CDR3 DNA: TGTGCCAGCGATTCCGGGACTAGCGGGAGGGCCGGCACAGATACGCAGTATTTT; CDR3 protein: CASDSGTSGRAGTDTQYF
D gene: NA; clone size: many; J gene: TRBJ1-1; CDR3 length: 15; V gene: TRBV14; CDR3 DNA: TGTGCCAGCAGCCAAGACACAGGTATTTTTGCTGAAGCTTTCTTT; CDR3 protein: CASSQDTGIFAEAFF
D gene: NA; clone size: many; J gene: TRBJ1-3; CDR3 length: 16; V gene: TRBV28; CDR3 DNA: TGTGCCAGCAGTTACCCGGGAACCAACTCTGGAAACACCATATATTTT; CDR3 protein: CASSYPGTNSGNTIYF
D gene: TRBD1; clone size: many; J gene: TRBJ1-1; CDR3 length: 15; V gene: TRBV7-6; CDR3 DNA: TGTGCCAGCAGCTTAGCCAGGGGGGAGCGAGCTGAAGCTTTCTTT; CDR3 protein: CASSLARGERAEAFF
D gene: TRBD2; clone size: many; J gene: TRBJ2-3; CDR3 length: 13; V gene: TRBV7-2; CDR3 DNA: TGTGCCAGCAGCTTCCGGGAGGCAGATACGCAGTATTTT; CDR3 protein: CASSFREADTQYF
D gene: NA; clone size: many; J gene: TRBJ2-1; CDR3 length: 16; V gene: TRBV24-1; CDR3 DNA: TGTGCCACCAGTGATATCCTAGGGGGTTCCTACAATGAGCAGTTCTTC; CDR3 protein: CATSDILGGSYNEQFF
D gene: NA; clone size: many; J gene: TRBJ2-1; CDR3 length: 13; V gene: TRBV28; CDR3 DNA: TGTGCCAGCAGTTTATCCGGTTTTGAGGAGCAGTTCTTC; CDR3 protein: CASSLSGFEEQFF
D gene: TRBD2; clone size: many; J gene: TRBJ2-4; CDR3 length: 16; V gene: TRBV14; CDR3 DNA: TGTGCCAGCAGCCACGGACTAGCGGGTCCCCAGAACATTCAGTACTTC; CDR3 protein: CASSHGLAGPQNIQYF
D gene: NA; clone size: many; J gene: TRBJ1-4; CDR3 length: 14; V gene: TRBV28; CDR3 DNA: TGTGCCAGCAGTTTCAGGGCGACCCATGAAAAACTGTTTTTT; CDR3 protein: CASSFRATHEKLFF
D gene: NA; clone size: NA; J gene: TRBJ1-5; CDR3 length: 13; V gene: TRBV2; CDR3 DNA: TGTGCCAGCAACGGGAGGGGGGATCAGCCCCAGCATTTT; CDR3 protein: CASNGRGDQPQHF
D gene: TRBD1; clone size: many; J gene: TRBJ1-2; CDR3 length: 12; V gene: TRBV6-1; CDR3 DNA: TGTGCCGGCCGATCAGGGGGGTTTGGCTACACCTTC; CDR3 protein: CAGRSGGFGYTF
D gene: TRBD2; clone size: many; J gene: TRBJ2-4; CDR3 length: 14; V gene: TRBV28; CDR3 DNA: TGTGCCAGCAGTTTAGCGGGAGCCCAAAACATTCAGTACTTC; CDR3 protein: CASSLAGAQNIQYF
D gene: NA; clone size: many; J gene: TRBJ1-4; CDR3 length: 14; V gene: TRBV5-1; CDR3 DNA: TGCGCCAGCCGTCTACAGGGAGTCGATGAAAAACTGTTTTTT; CDR3 protein: CASRLQGVDEKLFF
D gene: TRBD2; clone size: many; J gene: TRBJ2-7; CDR3 length: 14; V gene: TRBV5-4; CDR3 DNA: TGTGCCAGCAGCTCTAGCGGGGCCTCCTACGAGCAGTACTTC; CDR3 protein: CASSSSGASYEQYF
D gene: NA; clone size: many; J gene: TRBJ1-1; CDR3 length: 15; V gene: TRBV28; CDR3 DNA: TGTGCCAGCAGTACGCCCCAGACAGGAAACACTGAAGCTTTCTTT; CDR3 protein: CASSTPQTGNTEAFF
D gene: TRBD2; clone size: many; J gene: TRBJ2-1; CDR3 length: 19; V gene: TRBV27; CDR3 DNA: TGTGCCGCTCGGGCCGGGACTAGCGGGAGGTGGGGGTCCTACAATGAGCAGTTCTTC; CDR3 protein: CAARAGTSGRWGSYNEQFF
D gene: NA; clone size: many; J gene: TRBJ2-6; CDR3 length: 15; V gene: TRBV29-1; CDR3 DNA: TGCAGCGTTGGGGCAGGGGGGTCTGGGGCCAACGTCCTGACTTTC; CDR3 protein: CSVGAGGSGANVLTF
D gene: NA; clone size: many; J gene: TRBJ2-3; CDR3 length: 15; V gene: TRBV4-1; CDR3 DNA: TGCGCCAGCAGCCAAGTCCTCCTGGGCGCAGATACGCAGTATTTT; CDR3 protein: CASSQVLLGADTQYF
D gene: NA; clone size: many; J gene: TRBJ2-1; CDR3 length: 14; V gene: TRBV2; CDR3 DNA: TGTGCCAGCAGTGCCAGCGGGCGGGGCAATGAGCAGTTCTTC; CDR3 protein: CASSASGRGNEQFF
D gene: NA; clone size: many; J gene: TRBJ2-7; CDR3 length: 15; V gene: TRBV5-4; CDR3 DNA: TGTGCCAGCAGCTTGGCCGTAGGGGAGGCCTACGAGCAGTACTTC; CDR3 protein: CASSLAVGEAYEQYF
D gene: TRBD2; clone size: many; J gene: TRBJ2-7; CDR3 length: 14; V gene: TRBV20-1; CDR3 DNA: TGCAGTGCTAGCCGCCTAGCGGAGAGGGTCAGGCAGTACTTC; CDR3 protein: CSASRLAERVRQYF
D gene: NA; clone size: many; J gene: TRBJ1-6; CDR3 length: 16; V gene: TRBV18; CDR3 DNA: TGTGCCAGCTCACCCCAGGGTGTATCCTATTATTCACCCCTCCACTTT; CDR3 protein: CASSPQGVSYYSPLHF
D gene: NA; clone size: many; J gene: TRBJ2-1; CDR3 length: 15; V gene: TRBV28; CDR3 DNA: TGTGCCAGCCAACGAGGACTGAACAGGGACAATGAGCAGTTCTTC; CDR3 protein: CASQRGLNRDNEQFF
D gene: NA; clone size: many; J gene: TRBJ1-6; CDR3 length: 14; V gene: TRBV29-1; CDR3 DNA: TGCAGCGTTTGGGAAGGGACCTATAATTCACCCCTCCACTTT; CDR3 protein: CSVWEGTYNSPLHF
D gene: NA; clone size: many; J gene: TRBJ2-1; CDR3 length: 12; V gene: TRBV4-3; CDR3 DNA: TGCGCCAGCAGCCCAGGCTACAATGAGCAGTTCTTC; CDR3 protein: CASSPGYNEQFF
D gene: NA; clone size: NA; J gene: TRBJ2-2; CDR3 length: 16; V gene: TRBV9; CDR3 DNA: TGTGCCAGCAGCGTAGTCAGGGCCCGGAACACCGGGGAGCTGTTTTTT; CDR3 protein: CASSVVRARNTGELFF
D gene: NA; clone size: many; J gene: TRBJ2-5; CDR3 length: 12; V gene: TRBV29-1; CDR3 DNA: TGCAGCTACCGAGGGACGAAAGAGACCCAGTACTTC; CDR3 protein: CSYRGTKETQYF
D gene: NA; clone size: many; J gene: TRBJ2-1; CDR3 length: 15; V gene: TRBV10-3; CDR3 DNA: TGTGCCATCAGCTGGGACTTACCCTCCTACAATGAGCAGTTCTTC; CDR3 protein: CAISWDLPSYNEQFF
D gene: TRBD2; clone size: many; J gene: TRBJ2-7; CDR3 length: 15; V gene: TRBV9; CDR3 DNA: TGTGCCAGCAGCGTAGAGTTTGGGCGGGAGGGAGAGCAGTACTTC; CDR3 protein: CASSVEFGREGEQYF
D gene: TRBD2; clone size: NA; J gene: TRBJ2-4; CDR3 length: 17; V gene: TRBV15; CDR3 DNA: TGTGCCACCAGCATGCGAACTAGCGGGAGTTCCAAAAACATTCAGTACTTC; CDR3 protein: CATSMRTSGSSKNIQYF
D gene: TRBD1; clone size: many; J gene: TRBJ2-7; CDR3 length: 14; V gene: TRBV7-9; CDR3 DNA: TGTGCCAGCAGCTTAACAGGGGGCGCGGACGAGCAGTACTTC; CDR3 protein: CASSLTGGADEQYF